This T cell receptor (beta chain) was captured in a study of metastatic and nonmetastatic thyroid tumors. This clone has ten or more counts. Its specificity is unknown. Among the patients, none had received any treatment before thyroid surgery. In germline, CDR1 is WSHSY, CDR2 SAAADI. CDR3 length: 15 amino acids. V was shortened by 3 bases and J by 6 bases, with 12 bases between the two germline ends. Study results and limitations: It was reportedly found that TCR beta diversity was significantly higher in malignant thyroid tumors than in benign nodules, a difference seen in both blood and tumor samples.

Per the original methods: Clinicopathological groups of papillary thyroid cancer showed CDR3 differences that were used to build a distant-metastasis classifier. MiXCR re-clonotyped the PCR reads for TCRdb. TCRdb's processing, not the authors' own work, is the source of the V and J calls. The table has roughly 90,000 clones, about 15% seen once. V is TRBV10-2 and J is TRBJ1-6; the D is unclear. The clonotype was recovered from a female donor with papillary thyroid cancer or a benign thyroid nodule (not recorded which). Some clones in this sample may be carry-over from other donors' samples. The sample consisted of blood. CDR3 loop: CASSERGSPNSPLHF. CDR3 bases: TGCGCCAGCAGTGAAAGAGGCAGCCCTAATTCACCCCTCCACTTT.